This T cell receptor beta chain was profiled in a study of blood T cell repertoires in COVID-19. Looking at the study overall: T cells, B-cell-depleted T cells, or PBMCs provided the cDNA or gDNA that served as material.

This clone was recorded only once. As handled by the study authors: Estimates of nucleated cell counts were drawn from the amplification of reference gene primers. Data came from immunoSEQ multiplex PCR; TCRdb stores just in-frame clones and leaves some out. D and trimming were read from the DNA, whereas the V and J calls and clone size are those reported in that table. This table has some 240,000 clones, approximately 88% appearing once. Participant ages covered roughly 18 to 89 years across some 25 US areas. Those designated as exposed participants met a COVID-19 case within 2 weeks before study entry. The TCR comes from a middle-aged woman who had been exposed to COVID-19. Material: PBMCs or T cells enriched from blood (not recorded which).

The CDR3 DNA reads as TGTGCCAGCAGCTTAGTTGGAGGGTTGAACACTGAAGCTTTCTTT. As protein: CASSLVGGLNTEAFF. The chain links TRBV11-3 to TRBJ1-1; D gene ambiguous. The CDR3 totals 15 residues. The germline CDR1 and CDR2 sequences are SGHNT and YENEEA. The ends were cut back, 1 base at V and 0 bases at J, with 9 bases in the middle.